The subject of this entry is one T cell receptor beta chain. Method: immunoSEQ multiplex PCR; TCRdb's copy keeps in-frame clones and lacks some. The sample shows approximately 140,000 clones, about 87% of them seen only once. This CDR3 spans 13 amino acids. Trimming cost V 3 bases and J 2 bases, with 8 bases left between them. Seattle patients were enrolled while actively infected and followed longitudinally. The sample comes from a study of blood T cell repertoires in COVID-19. Study-wide background: Sources were T cells, B-cell-depleted T cells, or PBMCs; the material itself was cDNA or gDNA.

The source of this sequence is a human donor with COVID-19, enrolled during active disease. The donor label of this sample is uncertain. This chain joins TRBV12-3 or TRBV12-4 and TRBJ2-7; TRBD2 is a possible D gene (5 bases). Specimen: peripheral blood. CDR3 region: CASSLSGTYEQYF. The CDR3 DNA reads TGTGCCAGCAGTTTGAGCGGTACCTACGAGCAGTACTTC.